Presented here are 30 T cell receptor beta chains from one specimen sequenced in a study of early T cells in non-severe SARS-CoV-2 infection. Via MiXCR, TCRdb re-called the 5' RACE reads, giving one row per CDR3 protein. The sample gives some 96,000 distinct CDR3 sequences, approximately 11% of which show up once; roughly 4.5% is in the top ten. This specimen consisted of whole blood, obtained at baseline. These receptors were collected from an adult who was a healthcare worker with PCR-confirmed SARS-CoV-2 infection or an uninfected control (not recorded which).

The gene calls are TRBV3-1 and TRBJ2-5; TRBD1 aligns across 7 bases. With V trimmed by 1 base and J by 7 bases, 9 bases remained unmatched. CDR1 is LGHDT, CDR2 YNNKEL, per germline (reference sequence). The CDR3 has 15 amino acids. CDR3 sequence: CASSQAPDRKGTQYF. The CDR3 DNA sequence: TGTGCCAGCAGCCAAGCCCCGGACAGGAAAGGGACCCAGTACTTC.

In the case of this clonotype: A much bigger clone sits one base away, suggesting this may be a read error. The chain recombines TRBV10-1 with TRBJ2-3, with 7 nucleotides matching TRBD2. The germline V gene has CDR1 WNHNN and CDR2 SYGVQD (reference sequence). The CDR3 is 17 residues long. CDR3: CATSESPGLTRGNTQYF. CDR3 nucleotides: TGCGCCACCAGTGAGTCTCCGGGACTAACACGAGGAAATACGCAGTATTTT.

DNA of the CDR3: TGCAGCGTTACCGGGACAGCTAATGAAAAACTGTTTTTT. Its protein is CSVTGTANEKLFF. This sequence joins TRBV29-1 and TRBJ1-4; 7 nucleotides agree with TRBD1. The CDR3 loop spans 13 amino acids. CDR1 SQVTM and CDR2 ANQGSEA come from the germline V gene. Trimming took 5 bases from V and 3 from J; bases not matched to a gene: 3.

This chain joins TRBV3-1 and TRBJ2-1; D possibly corresponds to TRBD2 (5 bases). The CDR3 loop spans 16 amino acids. V was cut by 0 bases and J by 0 bases, with 9 bases left in between. Germline CDR1 reads LGHDT; CDR2 reads YNNKEL (reference sequence). This CDR3 is CASSQDGIGSYNEQFF. The CDR3 DNA is TGTGCCAGCAGCCAAGACGGGATAGGCTCCTACAATGAGCAGTTCTTC.

In this sample, this clonotype turned up a few times. The chain combines TRBV7-2 with TRBJ2-7; 7 bases map to TRBD2. Germline V lookup: CDR1 SGHTA, CDR2 FQGNSA. CDR3 length equals 14 residues. After removal of 3 bases from V and 3 bases from J, the junction contained 5 bases not matched to a gene. The CDR3 sequence: CASSFAAGIYEQYF. The CDR3 DNA is TGTGCCAGCAGCTTCGCAGCGGGGATCTACGAGCAGTACTTC.

The rearrangement links TRBV29-1 to TRBJ2-3; the D gene is possibly TRBD2 (6 bases). Deletions cut 0 bases from V and 2 bases from J, with 9 bases between. The CDR3 covers 14 residues. The germline gives CDR1 SQVTM, CDR2 ANQGSEA. The CDR3 region is CSVEDSGFTDTQYF. CDR3 nucleotides: TGCAGCGTTGAAGATAGCGGTTTCACAGATACGCAGTATTTT.

This clonotype appeared many times. The CDR3 nucleotides are TGCAGCGTTGGGGGTAGGTTGAACACTGAAGCTTTCTTT. Its protein is CSVGGRLNTEAFF. V and J are TRBV29-1 and TRBJ1-1, with unresolved D. This CDR3 spans 13 amino acids. Trimming removed 4 bases at V and 0 bases at J, with 9 bases between. CDR1 SQVTM and CDR2 ANQGSEA come from the germline V gene. The full variable domain, with the rest looked up from reference TRBV29-1 and TRBJ1-1, is SAVISQKPSRDICQRGTSLTIQCQVDSQVTMMFWYRQQPGQSLTLIATANQGSEATYESGFVIDKFPISRPNLTFSTLTVSNMSPEDSSIYLCSVGGRLNTEAFFGQGTRLTVV.

Ten or more counts support this clonotype. The chain has TRBV7-9 and TRBJ2-1, with unresolved D. The CDR3 is 10 amino acids. The germline V gene encodes CDR1 SEHNR and CDR2 FQNEAQ (reference sequence). V lost 5 bases and J 8 bases, leaving 4 bases between the germline ends. The CDR3 sequence is CASSLDEQFF. CDR3 in DNA: TGTGCCAGCAGCCTCGATGAGCAGTTCTTC.

The table lists this clonotype with a few counts. J is TRBJ2-7 and V is TRBV4-2; TRBD2 aligns across 8 bases. Germline assignment: CDR1 LGHNA and CDR2 YNFKEQ. V gave up 0 bases and J gave up 1 base; unmatched junction bases: 5. CDR3 length: 16 residues. This CDR3 reads CASSQDGTSGSYEQYF. CDR3 nucleotide sequence: TGTGCCAGCAGCCAAGATGGAACTAGCGGATCCTACGAGCAGTACTTC.

This clonotype occurred many times. This CDR3 is CATSDPGTSGWTYNEQFF. The DNA for the CDR3 is TGTGCCACCAGTGATCCCGGGACTAGCGGGTGGACCTACAATGAGCAGTTCTTC. The chain employs TRBV24-1 and TRBJ2-1, with 12 bases lining up with TRBD2. CDR3 length equals 18 residues. Germline trimming cut 3 bases from V and 2 bases from J; bases unmatched to any gene: 7. CDR1 is KGHDR, CDR2 SFDVKD, per germline.

This chain joins TRBV19 and TRBJ2-6, with D possibly being TRBD2 (5 bases). The CDR3 consists of 15 residues. Germline-derived CDR1 and CDR2 are LNHDA and SQIVND (reference sequence). V was cut by 7 bases and J by 2 bases, with 12 bases left in between. The chain's CDR3 is CASIGGAPGANVLTF. CDR3 nucleotide sequence: TGTGCCAGTATAGGAGGAGCACCTGGGGCCAACGTCCTGACTTTC.

This clonotype was recorded a few times. This chain joins TRBV20-1 and TRBJ2-2, with 7 bases that match TRBD2. The germline V gene has CDR1 DFQATT and CDR2 SNEGSKA (reference sequence). The length of the CDR3 is 15 residues. V lost 5 bases, J lost 1 base, and 7 bases stayed unmatched. For the CDR3, the DNA is TGCAGTGCTCGGGTCTCGGGAGGGAACACCGGGGAGCTGTTTTTT. It codes for CSARVSGGNTGELFF.

The gene calls are TRBV5-1 and TRBJ2-2, with D uncertain. The V end was cut by 0 bases, the J end by 1 base, with 10 bases between. The CDR3 totals 16 residues. Germline lookup yields CDR1 SGHRS and CDR2 YFSETQ. The CDR3 sequence: CASSLGPGRNTGELFF. The CDR3 nucleotides are TGCGCCAGCAGCTTGGGTCCAGGAAGGAACACCGGGGAGCTGTTTTTT.

This clonotype appeared many times. The chain recombines TRBV7-9 with TRBJ2-2, with D hard to call. CDR1 is SEHNR, CDR2 FQNEAQ, per germline (reference sequence). Trimming removed 10 bases from V and 10 bases from J, with 16 bases in between. The CDR3 extends over 12 amino acids. The CDR3 region has the DNA TGTGCCACTAGACTTGAACGGACGGAGCTGTTTTTT. Translated: CATRLERTELFF.

At least ten counts were recorded for this clonotype. The genes are TRBV3-1 and TRBJ1-2; TRBD1 is a possible D gene (6 bases). Germline assignment: CDR1 LGHDT and CDR2 YNNKEL (reference sequence). This CDR3 has 13 residues. V dropped 5 bases and J dropped 5 bases, with 12 bases sitting between them. This CDR3 is CASSRGETYGYTF. In nucleotides, the CDR3 is TGTGCCAGCAGCAGGGGGGAAACGTATGGCTACACCTTC.

V and J are TRBV11-2 and TRBJ2-3; possibly TRBD1 for D (6 bases). The DNA end lines up better with TRBJ1-5; the J call may be wrong. The CDR3 is 15 amino acids. From germline, CDR1 is SGHAT and CDR2 FQNNGV. The CDR3 sequence is CASSNWGAGTDTQHF. CDR3 DNA: TGTGCCAGCAGCAACTGGGGGGCCGGCACAGATACGCAGCATTTT.

This clonotype was counted ten times or more. The CDR3 reads CASSYSTMGYEQYF. In DNA, the CDR3 is TGTGCCAGCAGTTACTCGACGATGGGCTACGAGCAGTACTTC. This sequence joins TRBV6-5 and TRBJ2-7; no definite D call. V was trimmed by 0 bases and J by 3 bases, leaving 9 bases between them. Germline V CDR1 and CDR2: MNHEY, SVGAGI. The length of the CDR3 is 14 residues.

The rearrangement joins TRBV7-2 to TRBJ2-6, with D maybe TRBD1 (5 bases). V lost 6 bases to trimming and J lost 0 bases, with 12 bases between them. CDR3 length: 16 amino acids. CDR1 and CDR2 (germline): SGHTA, FQGNSA. Here the CDR3 DNA reads TGTGCCAGCAGTTCCGACAGTAGCTCTGGGGCCAACGTCCTGACTTTC. Its translation: CASSSDSSSGANVLTF.

The chain employs TRBV11-2 and TRBJ2-7; tentative D call: TRBD2 (5 bases). Germline lookup yields CDR1 SGHAT and CDR2 FQNNGV. The length of the CDR3 is 13 residues. Trimming left V 0 bases short and J 3 bases short, with 6 bases between. Here the CDR3 DNA reads TGTGCCAGCAGCTTAGAGGACTTCTACGAGCAGTACTTC. Translating gives CASSLEDFYEQYF.

This clonotype showed up just a few times. The chain has TRBV11-2 and TRBJ1-1; D not resolved. This CDR3 region has 13 residues. Trimming removed 3 bases at V and 3 bases at J, with 8 bases between. Germline V CDR1 and CDR2: SGHAT, FQNNGV. CDR3 sequence: CASSFEGDTEAFF. The CDR3 DNA reads as TGTGCCAGCAGCTTCGAAGGTGACACTGAAGCTTTCTTT.

In this sample, this clonotype turned up many times. The chain links TRBV5-6 to TRBJ2-3; TRBD2 is a possible D gene (5 bases). Per germline, CDR1 SGHDT and CDR2 YYEEEE. This CDR3 region has 15 residues. With 1 base removed from V and 1 base from J, the gap between germline ends came to 10 bases. This CDR3 reads CASSLLSGGTDTQYF. The CDR3 nucleotides are TGTGCCAGCAGCTTGTTGAGCGGAGGCACAGATACGCAGTATTTT.

The genes are TRBV7-9 and TRBJ2-3; D uncertain. The CDR3 has 15 amino acids. Germline assignment: CDR1 SEHNR and CDR2 FQNEAQ (reference sequence). The germline V and J ends were trimmed by 5 bases and 1 base, with 13 bases remaining between them. The CDR3 here is CASSPYVTGTDTQYF. CDR3 sequence (DNA): TGTGCCAGCAGCCCATACGTTACAGGCACAGATACGCAGTATTTT. Full variable domain (outside the CDR3, taken from reference TRBV7-9 and TRBJ2-3): DTGVSQNPRHKITKRGQNVTFRCDPISEHNRLYWYRQTLGQGPEFLTYFQNEAQLEKSRLLSDRFSAERPKGSFSTLEIQRTEQGDSAMYLCASSPYVTGTDTQYFGPGTRLTVL.

This clonotype was counted between two and nine times. The V and J genes are TRBV7-6 and TRBJ2-2; no clear D. Germline CDR1 is SGHVS and CDR2 is FNYEAQ. V dropped 2 bases and J dropped 1 base, with 11 bases sitting between them. The CDR3 length is 16 residues. The CDR3 sequence is CASSLRDARNTGELFF. In DNA form, the CDR3 reads TGTGCCAGCAGCTTAAGAGACGCAAGGAACACCGGGGAGCTGTTTTTT.

The chain employs TRBV13 and TRBJ2-1; TRBD1 is a possible D gene (6 bases). Trimming took off 4 bases at V and 5 bases at J, with 24 bases between the two ends. Germline CDR1 is PRHDT and CDR2 is FYEKMQ (reference sequence). The CDR3 covers 18 residues. CDR3 sequence (DNA): TGTGCCAGCAGCTCCTCGACCCTAAGTACAGGGTTCCACAATGAGCAGTTCTTC. Its protein product is CASSSSTLSTGFHNEQFF.

This clonotype was seen many times. V usage is TRBV27 and J usage is TRBJ1-4; a possible D gene is TRBD1 (6 bases). V dropped 6 bases and J dropped 12 bases, with 23 bases sitting between them. This CDR3 is 15 amino acids long. Germline V gives CDR1 MNHEY, CDR2 SMNVEV (reference sequence). CDR3 region: CASRKQGGAPGELFF. DNA of the CDR3: TGTGCCAGCAGAAAACAGGGTGGGGCTCCGGGGGAACTGTTTTTT.

This clonotype came up a few times. This chain uses TRBV2 with TRBJ2-4; the D is unclear. Germline CDR1 SNHLY, CDR2 FYNNEI. With 8 bases removed from V and 2 bases from J, the gap between germline ends came to 4 bases. The CDR3 runs to 11 residues. The CDR3 spells CASSTKNIQYF. The CDR3 coding sequence is TGTGCCAGCTCGACCAAAAACATTCAGTACTTC.

This clonotype was found a few times. The J gene is TRBJ1-4, the V gene TRBV20-1; D call uncertain. The CDR3 totals 14 residues. V shed 0 bases and J shed 7 bases, with 12 bases lying between them. Germline V CDR1 and CDR2: DFQATT, SNEGSKA (reference sequence). The DNA of the CDR3 is TGCAGTGCTAGAGAACCGGGTAGAGCTGAAAAACTGTTTTTT. It yields the protein CSAREPGRAEKLFF.

The sample holds a few counts of this clonotype. The rearrangement links TRBV7-2 to TRBJ2-2; 8 bases are a match to TRBD2. The CDR3 is made up of 17 amino acids. CDR1 SGHTA and CDR2 FQGNSA come from the germline V gene. V trimming: 0 bases; J trimming: 0 bases; junction bases outside the gene matches: 3. The CDR3 reads CASSLAPGLANTGELFF. The CDR3 DNA reads TGTGCCAGCAGCTTAGCACCGGGACTAGCGAACACCGGGGAGCTGTTTTTT.

By sample fraction, this clonotype is medium-sized. The chain links TRBV6-5 to TRBJ2-7, with 7 bases aligning to TRBD1. The V gene's germline CDR1 is MNHEY and CDR2 SVGAGI. This CDR3 has 18 residues. Trimming removed 4 bases from V and 0 bases from J; junction bases left unmatched: 15. The CDR3 region has the DNA TGTGCCAGCAGTTTAACACCCTGGGACAGTGGGACCTCCTACGAGCAGTACTTC. Translated, it gives CASSLTPWDSGTSYEQYF.

This clonotype was seen a handful of times. The V and J genes are TRBV20-1 and TRBJ1-3; a weak D match, TRBD1 (5 bases). V was clipped by 4 bases and J by 7 bases, with 17 bases between them. From germline, CDR1 is DFQATT and CDR2 SNEGSKA (reference sequence). The CDR3 consists of 14 residues. CDR3 loop: CSAKSRVWGNTIYF. CDR3 bases: TGCAGTGCTAAGTCCAGGGTTTGGGGCAACACCATATATTTT.